This T cell receptor (beta chain) was captured in a study of PD-1 blockade in mismatch repair-deficient tumors. Mismatch repair deficiency was confirmed in all patients, by PCR or immunohistochemistry. TCR sequencing covered three patients who responded to pembrolizumab. CDR3 length: 14 residues. Germline-derived CDR1 and CDR2 are MRHNA and SNTAGT. The ends were cut back, 0 bases at V and 8 bases at J, with 11 bases in the middle. Assay used: immunoSEQ multiplex PCR; TCRdb lists only in-frame clones, some missing. The sample carries about 79,000 clones, more than 80% recorded once. The material was peripheral blood, obtained 44 weeks after starting pembrolizumab. The sequence was collected from an adult with mismatch repair-deficient cancer. The rearrangement uses TRBV6-4 and TRBJ2-1; D not certain. The DNA for the CDR3 is TGTGCCAGCAGTGACTCGATCGGTGGCCATGAGCAGTTCTTC. Translation: CASSDSIGGHEQFF.